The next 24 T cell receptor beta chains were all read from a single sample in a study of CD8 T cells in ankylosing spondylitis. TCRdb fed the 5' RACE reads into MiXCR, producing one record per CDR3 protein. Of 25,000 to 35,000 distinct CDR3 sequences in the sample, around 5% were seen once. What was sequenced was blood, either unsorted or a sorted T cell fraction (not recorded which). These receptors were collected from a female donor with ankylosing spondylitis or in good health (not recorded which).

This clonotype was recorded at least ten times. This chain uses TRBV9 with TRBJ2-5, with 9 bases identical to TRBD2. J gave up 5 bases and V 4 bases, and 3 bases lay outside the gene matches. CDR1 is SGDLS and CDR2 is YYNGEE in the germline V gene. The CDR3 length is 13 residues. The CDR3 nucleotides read TGTGCCAGCAGCCGTAGCGGGAGTGAGACCCAGTACTTC. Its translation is CASSRSGSETQYF.

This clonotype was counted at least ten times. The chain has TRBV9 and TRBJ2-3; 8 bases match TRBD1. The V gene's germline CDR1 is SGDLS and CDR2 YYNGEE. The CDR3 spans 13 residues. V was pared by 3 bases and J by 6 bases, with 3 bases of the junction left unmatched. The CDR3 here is CASSARDRDTQYF. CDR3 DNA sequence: TGTGCCAGCAGCGCCCGGGACAGGGATACGCAGTATTTT.

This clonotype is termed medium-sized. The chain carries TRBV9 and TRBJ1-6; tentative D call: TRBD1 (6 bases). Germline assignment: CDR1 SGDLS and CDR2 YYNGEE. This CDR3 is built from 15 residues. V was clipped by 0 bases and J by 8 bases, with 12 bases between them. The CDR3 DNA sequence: TGTGCCAGCAGCGTAGATGGGGGCGCGGATTCACCCCTCCACTTT. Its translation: CASSVDGGADSPLHF. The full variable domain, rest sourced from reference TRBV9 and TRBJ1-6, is DSGVTQTPKHLITATGQRVTLRCSPRSGDLSVYWYQQSLDQGLQFLIQYYNGEERAKGNILERFSAQQFPDLHSELNLSSLELGDSALYFCASSVDGGADSPLHFGNGTRLTVT.

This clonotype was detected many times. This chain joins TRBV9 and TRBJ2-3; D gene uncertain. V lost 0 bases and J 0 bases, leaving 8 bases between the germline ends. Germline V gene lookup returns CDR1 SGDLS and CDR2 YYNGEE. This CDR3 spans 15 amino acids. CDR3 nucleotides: TGTGCCAGCAGCGTAGGGGTGGTCAGCACAGATACGCAGTATTTT. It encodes CASSVGVVSTDTQYF.

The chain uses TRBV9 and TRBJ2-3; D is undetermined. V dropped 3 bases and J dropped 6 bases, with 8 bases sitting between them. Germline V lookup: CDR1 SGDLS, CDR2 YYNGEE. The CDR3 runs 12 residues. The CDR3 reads CASSEISDTQYF. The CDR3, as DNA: TGTGCCAGCAGCGAGATTTCGGATACGCAGTATTTT. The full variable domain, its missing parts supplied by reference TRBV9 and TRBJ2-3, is DSGVTQTPKHLITATGQRVTLRCSPRSGDLSVYWYQQSLDQGLQFLIQYYNGEERAKGNILERFSAQQFPDLHSELNLSSLELGDSALYFCASSEISDTQYFGPGTRLTVL.

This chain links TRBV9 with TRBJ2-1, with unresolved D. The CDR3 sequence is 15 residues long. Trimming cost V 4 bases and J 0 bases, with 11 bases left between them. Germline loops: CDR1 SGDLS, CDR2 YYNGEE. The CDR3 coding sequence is TGTGCCAGCAGCCGGGTCCCGAGCTCCTACAATGAGCAGTTCTTC. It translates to CASSRVPSSYNEQFF.

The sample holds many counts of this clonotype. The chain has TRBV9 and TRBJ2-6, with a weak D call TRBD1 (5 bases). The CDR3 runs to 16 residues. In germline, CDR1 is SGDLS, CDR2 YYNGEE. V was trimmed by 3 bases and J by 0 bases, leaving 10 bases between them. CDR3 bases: TGTGCCAGCAGCGGTACAGGCCACTCTGGGGCCAACGTCCTGACTTTC. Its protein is CASSGTGHSGANVLTF.

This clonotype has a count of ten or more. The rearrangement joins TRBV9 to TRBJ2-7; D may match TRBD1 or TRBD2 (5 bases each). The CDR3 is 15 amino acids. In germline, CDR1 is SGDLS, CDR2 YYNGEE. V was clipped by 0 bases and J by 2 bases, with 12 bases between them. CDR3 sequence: CASSVAGTEPYEQYF. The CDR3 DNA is TGTGCCAGCAGCGTAGCCGGGACGGAACCCTACGAGCAGTACTTC.

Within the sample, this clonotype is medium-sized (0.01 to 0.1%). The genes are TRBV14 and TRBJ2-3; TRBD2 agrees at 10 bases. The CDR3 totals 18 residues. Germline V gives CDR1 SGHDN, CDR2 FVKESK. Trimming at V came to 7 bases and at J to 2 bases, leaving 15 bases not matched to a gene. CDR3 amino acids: CASTLEASGSKVTDTQYF. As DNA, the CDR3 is TGTGCCAGCACTCTGGAGGCTAGCGGGAGCAAGGTCACAGATACGCAGTATTTT.

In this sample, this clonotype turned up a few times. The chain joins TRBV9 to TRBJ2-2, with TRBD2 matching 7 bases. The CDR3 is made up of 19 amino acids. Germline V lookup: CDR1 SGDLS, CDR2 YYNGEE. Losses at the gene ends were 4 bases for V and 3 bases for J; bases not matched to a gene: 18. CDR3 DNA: TGTGCCAGCAGCCCCGGACGGTCTTTGGGGGGAGGGGACACCGGGGAGCTGTTTTTT. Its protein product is CASSPGRSLGGGDTGELFF.

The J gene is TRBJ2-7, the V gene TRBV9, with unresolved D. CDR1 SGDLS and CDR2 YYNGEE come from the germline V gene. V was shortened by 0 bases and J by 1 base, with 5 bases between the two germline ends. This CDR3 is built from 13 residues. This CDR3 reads CASSVARSYEQYF. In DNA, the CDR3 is TGTGCCAGCAGCGTAGCTAGATCCTACGAGCAGTACTTC. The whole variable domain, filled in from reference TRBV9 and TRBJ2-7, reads DSGVTQTPKHLITATGQRVTLRCSPRSGDLSVYWYQQSLDQGLQFLIQYYNGEERAKGNILERFSAQQFPDLHSELNLSSLELGDSALYFCASSVARSYEQYFGPGTRLTVT.

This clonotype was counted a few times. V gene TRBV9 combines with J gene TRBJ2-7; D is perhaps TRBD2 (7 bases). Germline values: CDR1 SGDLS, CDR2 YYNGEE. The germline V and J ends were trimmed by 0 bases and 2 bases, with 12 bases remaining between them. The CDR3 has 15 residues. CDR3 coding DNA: TGTGCCAGCAGCGTAGCGGCGGGGGCCACCTACGAGCAGTACTTC. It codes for CASSVAAGATYEQYF.

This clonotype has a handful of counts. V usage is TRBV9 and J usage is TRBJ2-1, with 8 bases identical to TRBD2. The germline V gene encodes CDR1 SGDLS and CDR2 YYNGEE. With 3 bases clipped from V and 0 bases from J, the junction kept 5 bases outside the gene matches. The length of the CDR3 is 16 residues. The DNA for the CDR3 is TGTGCCAGCAGCGCGGGGGGGGGCCGCTCCTACAATGAGCAGTTCTTC. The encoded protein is CASSAGGGRSYNEQFF.

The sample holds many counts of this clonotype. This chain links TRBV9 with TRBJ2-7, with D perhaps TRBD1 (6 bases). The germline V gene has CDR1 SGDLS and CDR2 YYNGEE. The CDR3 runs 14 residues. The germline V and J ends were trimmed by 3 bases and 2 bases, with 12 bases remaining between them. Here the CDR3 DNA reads TGTGCCAGCAGCGGCCGACAGGTTCCCTACGAGCAGTACTTC. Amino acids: CASSGRQVPYEQYF.

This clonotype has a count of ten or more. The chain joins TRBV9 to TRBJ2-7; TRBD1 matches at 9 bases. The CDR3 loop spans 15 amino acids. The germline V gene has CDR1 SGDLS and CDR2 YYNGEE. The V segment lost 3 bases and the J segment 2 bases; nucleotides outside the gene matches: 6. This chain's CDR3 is CASSEGTGSAYEQYF. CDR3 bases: TGTGCCAGCAGCGAGGGGACAGGGTCTGCCTACGAGCAGTACTTC.

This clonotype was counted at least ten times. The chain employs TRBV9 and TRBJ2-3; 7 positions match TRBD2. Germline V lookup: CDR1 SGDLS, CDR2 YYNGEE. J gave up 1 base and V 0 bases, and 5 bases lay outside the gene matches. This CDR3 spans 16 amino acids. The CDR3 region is CASSVALAGGTDTQYF. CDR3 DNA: TGTGCCAGCAGCGTAGCTCTGGCGGGGGGCACAGATACGCAGTATTTT.

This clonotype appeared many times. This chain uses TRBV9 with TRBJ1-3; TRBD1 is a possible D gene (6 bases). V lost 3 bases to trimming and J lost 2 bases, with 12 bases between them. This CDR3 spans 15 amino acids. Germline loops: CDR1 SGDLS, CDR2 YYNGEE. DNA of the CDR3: TGTGCCAGCAGCGGACACAGGGCTGCTGGAAACACCATATATTTT. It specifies CASSGHRAAGNTIYF.

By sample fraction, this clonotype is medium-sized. CDR3 residues: CASSDPETGKAYGYTF. CDR3 coding DNA: TGTGCCAGCAGCGACCCTGAGACAGGGAAGGCGTATGGCTACACCTTC. The V gene is TRBV9, the J gene TRBJ1-2; 7 nucleotides match TRBD1. Germline V lookup: CDR1 SGDLS, CDR2 YYNGEE. This CDR3 spans 16 amino acids. With V trimmed by 3 bases and J by 5 bases, 13 bases remained unmatched.

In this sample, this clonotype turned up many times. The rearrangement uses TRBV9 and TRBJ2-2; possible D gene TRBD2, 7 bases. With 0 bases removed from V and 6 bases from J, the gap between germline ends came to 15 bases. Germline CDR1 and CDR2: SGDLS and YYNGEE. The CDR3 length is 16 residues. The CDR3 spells CASSVAPGGHAGELFF. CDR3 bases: TGTGCCAGCAGCGTAGCCCCGGGGGGCCACGCCGGGGAGCTGTTTTTT.

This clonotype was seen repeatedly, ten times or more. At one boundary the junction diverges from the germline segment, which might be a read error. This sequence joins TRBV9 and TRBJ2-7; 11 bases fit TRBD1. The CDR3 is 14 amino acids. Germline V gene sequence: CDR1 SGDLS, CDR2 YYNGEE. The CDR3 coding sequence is TGTGCCAGCAGCTCCGGACAGGGGGCCTCCTTTCCCCACTTC. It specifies CASSSGQGASFPHF.

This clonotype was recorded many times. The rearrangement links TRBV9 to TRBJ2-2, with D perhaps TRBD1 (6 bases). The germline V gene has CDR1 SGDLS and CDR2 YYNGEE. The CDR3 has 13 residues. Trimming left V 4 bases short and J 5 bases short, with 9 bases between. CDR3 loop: CASSIQGTGELFF. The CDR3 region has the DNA TGTGCCAGCAGCATACAGGGTACCGGGGAGCTGTTTTTT.

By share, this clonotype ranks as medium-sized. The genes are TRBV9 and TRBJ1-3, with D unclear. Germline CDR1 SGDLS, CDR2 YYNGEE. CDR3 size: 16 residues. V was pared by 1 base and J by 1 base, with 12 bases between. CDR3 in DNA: TGTGCCAGCAGCGTAAATATCGGGTGGTCTGGAAACACCATATATTTT. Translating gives CASSVNIGWSGNTIYF.

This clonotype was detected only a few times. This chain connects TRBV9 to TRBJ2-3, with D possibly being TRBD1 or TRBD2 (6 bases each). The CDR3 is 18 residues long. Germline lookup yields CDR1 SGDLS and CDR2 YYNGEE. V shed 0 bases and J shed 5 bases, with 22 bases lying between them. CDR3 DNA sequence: TGTGCCAGCAGCGTAGGTCCCCGCGGAGGGGGAGTCGGAGATACGCAGTATTTT. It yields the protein CASSVGPRGGGVGDTQYF.

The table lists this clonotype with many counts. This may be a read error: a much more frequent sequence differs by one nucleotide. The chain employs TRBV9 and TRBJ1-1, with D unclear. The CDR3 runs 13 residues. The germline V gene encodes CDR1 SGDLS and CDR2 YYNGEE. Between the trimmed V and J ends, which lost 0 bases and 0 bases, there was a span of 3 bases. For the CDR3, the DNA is TGTGCCAGCAGCGTAGAGCTGAACACTGAAGCTTTCTTT. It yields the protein CASSVELNTEAFF.